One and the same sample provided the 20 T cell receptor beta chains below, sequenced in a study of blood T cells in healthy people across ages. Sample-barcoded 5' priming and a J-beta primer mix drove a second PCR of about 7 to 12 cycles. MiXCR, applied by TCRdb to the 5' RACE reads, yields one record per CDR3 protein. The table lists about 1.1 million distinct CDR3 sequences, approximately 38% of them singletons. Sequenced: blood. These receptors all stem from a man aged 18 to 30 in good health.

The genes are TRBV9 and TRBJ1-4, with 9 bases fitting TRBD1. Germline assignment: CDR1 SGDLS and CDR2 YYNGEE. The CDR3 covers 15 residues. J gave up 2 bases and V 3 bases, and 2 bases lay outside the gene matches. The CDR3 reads CASSAQGATNEKLFF. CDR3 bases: TGTGCCAGCAGCGCACAGGGGGCTACTAATGAAAAACTGTTTTTT.

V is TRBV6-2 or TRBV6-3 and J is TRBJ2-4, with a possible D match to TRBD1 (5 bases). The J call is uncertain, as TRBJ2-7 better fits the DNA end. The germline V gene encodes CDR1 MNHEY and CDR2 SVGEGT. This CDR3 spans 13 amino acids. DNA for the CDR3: TGTGCCAGCAGAGCTGGCAGGGTCTACGAGCAGTACTTC. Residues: CASRAGRVYEQYF.

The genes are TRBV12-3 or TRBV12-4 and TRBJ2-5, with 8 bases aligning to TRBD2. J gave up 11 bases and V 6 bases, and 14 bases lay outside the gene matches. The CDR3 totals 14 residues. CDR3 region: CASSPGLAVIEQYF. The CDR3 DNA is TGTGCCAGCAGCCCCGGACTAGCCGTCATTGAGCAGTACTTC.

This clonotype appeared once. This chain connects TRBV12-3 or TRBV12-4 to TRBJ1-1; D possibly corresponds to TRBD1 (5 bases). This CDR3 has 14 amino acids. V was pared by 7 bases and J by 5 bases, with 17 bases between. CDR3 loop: CASTPLGDVTEAFF. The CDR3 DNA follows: TGTGCCAGCACCCCCTTGGGGGACGTGACTGAAGCTTTCTTT.

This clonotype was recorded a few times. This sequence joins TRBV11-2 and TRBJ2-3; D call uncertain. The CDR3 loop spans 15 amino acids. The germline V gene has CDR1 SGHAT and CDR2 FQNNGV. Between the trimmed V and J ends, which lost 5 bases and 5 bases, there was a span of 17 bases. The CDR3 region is CASSPEGPERDTQYF. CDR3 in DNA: TGTGCCAGCAGCCCCGAAGGGCCGGAGAGAGATACGCAGTATTTT.

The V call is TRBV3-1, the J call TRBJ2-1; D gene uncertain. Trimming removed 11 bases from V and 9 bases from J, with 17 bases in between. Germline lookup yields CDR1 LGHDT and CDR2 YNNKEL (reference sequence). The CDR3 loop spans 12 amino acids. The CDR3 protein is CAGIFKYGEQFF. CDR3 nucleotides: TGTGCCGGCATCTTTAAGTACGGTGAGCAGTTCTTC.

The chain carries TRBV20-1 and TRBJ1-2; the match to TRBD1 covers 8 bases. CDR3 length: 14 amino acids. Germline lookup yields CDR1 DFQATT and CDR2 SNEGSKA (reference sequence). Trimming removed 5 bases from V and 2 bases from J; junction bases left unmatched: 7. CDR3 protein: CSAGFGQGNYGYTF. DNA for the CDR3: TGCAGTGCTGGGTTTGGACAGGGCAACTATGGCTACACCTTC.

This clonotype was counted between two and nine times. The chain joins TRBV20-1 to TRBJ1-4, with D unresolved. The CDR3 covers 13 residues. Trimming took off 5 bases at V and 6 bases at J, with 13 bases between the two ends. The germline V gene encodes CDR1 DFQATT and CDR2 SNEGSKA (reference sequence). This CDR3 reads CSAGTTRDEKLFF. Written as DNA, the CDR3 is TGCAGTGCTGGCACAACTAGGGATGAAAAACTGTTTTTT.

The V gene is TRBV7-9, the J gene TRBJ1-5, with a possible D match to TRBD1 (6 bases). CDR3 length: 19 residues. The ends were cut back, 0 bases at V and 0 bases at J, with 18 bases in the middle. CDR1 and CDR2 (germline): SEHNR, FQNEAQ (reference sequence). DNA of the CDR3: TGTGCCAGCAGCTTAGCGTGGGGGGCCGGACACAATAGCAATCAGCCCCAGCATTTT. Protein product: CASSLAWGAGHNSNQPQHF.

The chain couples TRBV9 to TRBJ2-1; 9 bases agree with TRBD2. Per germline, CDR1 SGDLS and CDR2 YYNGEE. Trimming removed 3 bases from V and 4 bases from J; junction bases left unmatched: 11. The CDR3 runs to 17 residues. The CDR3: CASSAALHSGGYNEQFF. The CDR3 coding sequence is TGTGCCAGCAGCGCAGCTCTTCATAGCGGGGGATACAATGAGCAGTTCTTC. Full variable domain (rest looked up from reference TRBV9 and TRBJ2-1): DSGVTQTPKHLITATGQRVTLRCSPRSGDLSVYWYQQSLDQGLQFLIQYYNGEERAKGNILERFSAQQFPDLHSELNLSSLELGDSALYFCASSAALHSGGYNEQFFGPGTRLTVL.

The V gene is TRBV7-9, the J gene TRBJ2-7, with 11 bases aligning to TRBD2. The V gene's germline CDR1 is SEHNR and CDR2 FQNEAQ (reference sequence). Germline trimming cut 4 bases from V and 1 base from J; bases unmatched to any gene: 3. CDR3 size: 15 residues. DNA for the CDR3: TGTGCCAGCAGCTCTAGCGGGGGGCGGTCCTACGAGCAGTACTTC. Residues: CASSSSGGRSYEQYF.

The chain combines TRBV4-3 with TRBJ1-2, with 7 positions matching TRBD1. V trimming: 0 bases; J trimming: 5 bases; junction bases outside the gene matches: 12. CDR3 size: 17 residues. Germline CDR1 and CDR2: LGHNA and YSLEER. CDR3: CASSQERDSWVGYGYTF. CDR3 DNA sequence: TGCGCCAGCAGCCAAGAACGGGACAGTTGGGTAGGATATGGCTACACCTTC.

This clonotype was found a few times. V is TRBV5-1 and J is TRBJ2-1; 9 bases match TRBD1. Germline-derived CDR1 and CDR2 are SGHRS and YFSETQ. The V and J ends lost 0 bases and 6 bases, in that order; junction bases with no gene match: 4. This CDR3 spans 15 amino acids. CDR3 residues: CASSLGGQGPNEQFF. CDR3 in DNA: TGCGCCAGCAGCTTGGGGGGACAGGGTCCCAATGAGCAGTTCTTC.

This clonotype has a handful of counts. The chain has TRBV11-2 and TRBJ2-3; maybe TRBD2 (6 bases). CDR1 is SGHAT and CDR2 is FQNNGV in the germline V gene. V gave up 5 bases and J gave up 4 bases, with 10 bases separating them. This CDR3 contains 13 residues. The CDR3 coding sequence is TGTGCCAGCAGCGCCGGGACTTCAGATACGCAGTATTTT. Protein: CASSAGTSDTQYF. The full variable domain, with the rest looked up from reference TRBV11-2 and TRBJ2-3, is EAGVAQSPRYKIIEKRQSVAFWCNPISGHATLYWYQQILGQGPKLLIQFQNNGVVDDSQLPKDRFSAERLKGVDSTLKIQPAKLEDSAVYLCASSAGTSDTQYFGPGTRLTVL.

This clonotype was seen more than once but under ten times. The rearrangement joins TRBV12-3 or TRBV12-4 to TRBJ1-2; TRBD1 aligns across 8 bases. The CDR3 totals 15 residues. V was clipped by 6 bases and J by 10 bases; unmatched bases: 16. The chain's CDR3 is CASSDSDRDRHAYTF. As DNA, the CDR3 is TGTGCCAGCAGCGACTCGGACAGGGATCGCCATGCCTACACCTTC.

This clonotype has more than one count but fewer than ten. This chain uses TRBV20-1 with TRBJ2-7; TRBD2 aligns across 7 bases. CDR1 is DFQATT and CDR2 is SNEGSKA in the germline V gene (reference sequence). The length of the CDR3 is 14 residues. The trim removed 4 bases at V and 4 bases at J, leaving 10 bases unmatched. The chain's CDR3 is CSAIRLASIYEQYF. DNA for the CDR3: TGCAGTGCTATACGACTAGCCTCTATATACGAGCAGTACTTC.

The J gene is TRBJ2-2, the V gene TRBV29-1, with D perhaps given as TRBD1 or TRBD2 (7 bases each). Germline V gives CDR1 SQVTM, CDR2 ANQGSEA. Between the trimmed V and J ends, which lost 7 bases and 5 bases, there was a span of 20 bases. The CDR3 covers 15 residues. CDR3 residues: CSAKTAGGGTGELFF. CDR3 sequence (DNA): TGCAGCGCTAAGACAGCAGGGGGAGGGACCGGGGAGCTGTTTTTT.

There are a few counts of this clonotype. The CDR3, as DNA: TGTGCCAGCAGCGTAGAGGGGACAGCTACGCCTAATCAGCCCCAGCATTTT. It translates to CASSVEGTATPNQPQHF. The chain couples TRBV9 to TRBJ1-5; TRBD1 aligns across 7 bases. From germline, CDR1 is SGDLS and CDR2 YYNGEE. The CDR3 has 17 residues. V was pared by 0 bases and J by 4 bases, with 10 bases of the junction left unmatched. Full variable domain (remainder filled in from reference TRBV9 and TRBJ1-5): DSGVTQTPKHLITATGQRVTLRCSPRSGDLSVYWYQQSLDQGLQFLIQYYNGEERAKGNILERFSAQQFPDLHSELNLSSLELGDSALYFCASSVEGTATPNQPQHFGDGTRLSIL.

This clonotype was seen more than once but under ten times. CDR3 coding DNA: TGTGCCAGCAGCGCCAGACAGGACCGAGATACGCAGTATTTT. Protein sequence: CASSARQDRDTQYF. This sequence joins TRBV9 and TRBJ2-3; perhaps TRBD1 as D (6 bases). Germline lookup yields CDR1 SGDLS and CDR2 YYNGEE. The length of the CDR3 is 14 residues. The V end was cut by 3 bases, the J end by 5 bases, with 13 bases between.

CDR3 residues: CASSQVFRSHSGWEQFF. Here the CDR3 DNA reads TGCGCCAGCAGCCAAGTTTTTCGTAGTCATTCAGGTTGGGAGCAGTTCTTC. The chain employs TRBV4-3 and TRBJ2-1; no clear D gene. The length of the CDR3 is 17 residues. Looked up from germline, CDR1 is LGHNA and CDR2 is YSLEER. V was shortened by 1 base and J by 10 bases, with 23 bases between the two germline ends.